Here is one TCR beta chain with its context. Produced via immunoSEQ multiplex PCR; TCRdb's table is partial and in-frame only. The repertoire holds over 250,000 clones, with about 86% as singletons. The sample belongs to a study of cytomegalovirus exposure and HLA in healthy donors. V was cut by 3 bases and J by 6 bases, with 9 bases left in between. Germline V gene lookup returns CDR1 MDHEN and CDR2 SYDVKM. CDR3 size: 12 residues. Input material: PBMCs. The sequence derives from a woman younger than 30 in good health and CMV-seronegative. This chain connects TRBV28 to TRBJ2-7, with a weak D call TRBD1 (5 bases). CDR3 protein: CASSFQGIEQYF. The CDR3 DNA reads TGTGCCAGCAGTTTCCAGGGTATCGAGCAGTACTTC.